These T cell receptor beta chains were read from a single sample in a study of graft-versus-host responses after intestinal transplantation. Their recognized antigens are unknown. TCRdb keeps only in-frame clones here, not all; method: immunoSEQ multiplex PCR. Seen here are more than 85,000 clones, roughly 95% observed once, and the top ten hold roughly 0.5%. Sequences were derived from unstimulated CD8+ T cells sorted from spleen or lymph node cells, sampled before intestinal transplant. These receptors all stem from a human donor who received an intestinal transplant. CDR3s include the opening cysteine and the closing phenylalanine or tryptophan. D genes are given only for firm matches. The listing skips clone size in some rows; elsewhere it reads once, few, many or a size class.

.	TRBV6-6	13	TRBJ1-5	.	TGTGCCAGCAGTTACGGACCGAATCAGCCCCAGCATTTT	CASSYGPNQPQHF
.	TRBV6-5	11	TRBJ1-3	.	TGTGCCAGCAGGGCTGGAAACACCATATATTTT	CASRAGNTIYF
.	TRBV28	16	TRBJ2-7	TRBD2	TGTGCCAGCAGTGCCACTAGCGGGAGGGCCCTCGGGGAGCAGTACTTC	CASSATSGRALGEQYF
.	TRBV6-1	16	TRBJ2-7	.	TGTGCCAGCAGTGAAGTGAGACGCTCTTACTCCTACGAGCAGTACTTC	CASSEVRRSYSYEQYF
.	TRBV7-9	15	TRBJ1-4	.	TGTGCCAGCAGCCCTGGCCCCCGAGGGTATGTGGAACTGTTTTTT	CASSPGPRGYVELFF
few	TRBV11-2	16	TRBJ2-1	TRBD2	TGTGCCAGCAGCTTATTACCGAGCGGGAGGGCCGATGAGCAGTTCTTC	CASSLLPSGRADEQFF
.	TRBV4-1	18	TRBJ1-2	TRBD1	TGCGCCAGCAGCCAAGAGTGGAGGACAGGATTTTTTAACTATGGCTACACCTTC	CASSQEWRTGFFNYGYTF
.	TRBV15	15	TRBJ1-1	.	TGTGCCACCACTCAGGTCCGTAACGGAGGGACTGAAGCTTTCTTT	CATTQVRNGGTEAFF
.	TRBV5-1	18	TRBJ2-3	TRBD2	TGCGCCAGCAGCCCATTAGCGGGAGGGATAACTAGCACAGATACGCAGTATTTT	CASSPLAGGITSTDTQYF
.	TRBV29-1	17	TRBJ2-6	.	TGCAGCGTTGAAGATCGGTCAGAAAGGTCTGGGGCCAACGTCCTGACTTTC	CSVEDRSERSGANVLTF
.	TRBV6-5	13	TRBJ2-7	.	TGTGCCAGCACCGTTGCTCCCGCGAGCGAGCAGTACTTC	CASTVAPASEQYF
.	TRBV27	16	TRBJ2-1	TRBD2	TGTGCCAGCAGTTTTGGAGGACTAGTGGGTTACAATGAGCAGTTCTTC	CASSFGGLVGYNEQFF
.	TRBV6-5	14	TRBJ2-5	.	TGTGCCAGCAGCGCCGGGGGGCGAGGAGAGACCCAGTACTTC	CASSAGGRGETQYF
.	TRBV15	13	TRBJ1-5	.	TGTGCCACCAGCAGAGGTGGCGGTCAGCCCCAGCATTTT	CATSRGGGQPQHF
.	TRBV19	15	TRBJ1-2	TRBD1	TGTGCCAGTAGTATTTGGCAGGGGGCGGATTATGGCTACACCTTC	CASSIWQGADYGYTF
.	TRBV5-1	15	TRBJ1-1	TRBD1	TGCGCCAGCAGCTACCGTGGACAGGGAGGGGCTGAAGCTTTCTTT	CASSYRGQGGAEAFF
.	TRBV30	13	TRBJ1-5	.	TGTGCCTGGAGTGACAGGGTGGGTCAGCCCCAGCATTTT	CAWSDRVGQPQHF
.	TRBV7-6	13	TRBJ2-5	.	TGTGCCAGCAGCTTTGGGCACCAAGAGACCCAGTACTTC	CASSFGHQETQYF
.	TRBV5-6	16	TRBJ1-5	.	TGTGCCAGCAGCCTGTGGTCGACAGGTTCGAATCAGCCCCAGCATTTT	CASSLWSTGSNQPQHF
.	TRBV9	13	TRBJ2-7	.	TGTGCCAGCAGCGGGGGCGGAACCTACGAGCAGTACTTC	CASSGGGTYEQYF
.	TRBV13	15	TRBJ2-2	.	TGTGCCAGCAGCTTAGCCCTACGGGGTGCCGGGGAGCTGTTTTTT	CASSLALRGAGELFF
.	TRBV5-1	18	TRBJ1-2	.	TGCGCCAGCAGCTTGGCCGGGAGGGGTGGTTATGAGTCCTATGGCTACACCTTC	CASSLAGRGGYESYGYTF
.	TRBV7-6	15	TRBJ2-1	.	TGTGCCAGCAGCTCCTCCGGGCCCCCCTACAATGAGCAGTTCTTC	CASSSSGPPYNEQFF
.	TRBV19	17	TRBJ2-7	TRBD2	TGTGCCAGTAGTATAACTAGCGGGGCGCCCGTCCCCTACGAGCAGTACTTC	CASSITSGAPVPYEQYF
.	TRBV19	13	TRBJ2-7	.	TGTGCCAGTAGTATAGGGACACCCTACGAGCAGTACTTC	CASSIGTPYEQYF
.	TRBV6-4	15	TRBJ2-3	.	TGTGCCAGCAGTGACTCGGGGGGCGGATCAGATACGCAGTATTTT	CASSDSGGGSDTQYF
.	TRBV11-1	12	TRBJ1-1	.	TGTGCCAGCAGCTCGGGAGAAACTGAAGCTTTCTTT	CASSSGETEAFF
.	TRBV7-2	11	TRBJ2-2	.	TGTGCCAGCAGCTCCTCCGGGGAGCTGTTTTTT	CASSSSGELFF
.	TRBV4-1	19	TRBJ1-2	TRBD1	TGCGCCAGCAGCCAAGGAGGGGCGAGGACAGGAGATCCTAACTATGGCTACACCTTC	CASSQGGARTGDPNYGYTF
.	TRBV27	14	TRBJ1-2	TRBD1	TGTGCCAGCAGTCCGACAGGGGTACACTATGGCTACACCTTC	CASSPTGVHYGYTF
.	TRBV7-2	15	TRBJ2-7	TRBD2	TGTGCCAGCAGCTTAGTCCTAGCGGGAGGGTACGAGCAGTACTTC	CASSLVLAGGYEQYF
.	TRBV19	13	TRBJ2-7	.	TGTGCCAGTAGTATTGCCCCCGAGTACGAGCAGTACTTC	CASSIAPEYEQYF
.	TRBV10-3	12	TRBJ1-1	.	TGTGCCATCAGACCCGAGGGGACTGAAGCTTTCTTT	CAIRPEGTEAFF
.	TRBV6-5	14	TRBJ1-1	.	TGTGCCAGCAGTTACCAGGACCGCGGCACTGAAGCTTTCTTT	CASSYQDRGTEAFF
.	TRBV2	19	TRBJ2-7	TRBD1	TGTGCCAGCAGCCGCAGACAGGGGGCGCCTACTACGCGAATGAACGAGCAGTACTTC	CASSRRQGAPTTRMNEQYF
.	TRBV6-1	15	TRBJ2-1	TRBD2	TGTGCCAGCAGTTCGGGACTAGCGGGAAACAATGAGCAGTTCTTC	CASSSGLAGNNEQFF
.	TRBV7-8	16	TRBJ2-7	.	TGTGCCAGCAGCTTGGTCGTGGTAGCGACCTCCTACGAGCAGTACTTC	CASSLVVVATSYEQYF
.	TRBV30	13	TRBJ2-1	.	TGTGCCTGGGTGGGTGACACCTACAATGAGCAGTTCTTC	CAWVGDTYNEQFF
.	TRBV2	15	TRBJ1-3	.	TGTGCCAGCAGTGAAGCCCGGGGCTCTGGAAACACCATATATTTT	CASSEARGSGNTIYF
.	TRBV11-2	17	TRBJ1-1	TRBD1	TGTGCCAGCAGCCTGCTGCCTACCTCCGGGACAGACACTGAAGCTTTCTTT	CASSLLPTSGTDTEAFF
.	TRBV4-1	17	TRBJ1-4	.	TGCGCCAGCAGCCAAGATACAGGGTTTGCAACTAATGAAAAACTGTTTTTT	CASSQDTGFATNEKLFF
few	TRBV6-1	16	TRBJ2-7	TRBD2	TGTGCCAGCAGTGGCGAAGGGACGGGGGGGGCCTACGAGCAGTACTTC	CASSGEGTGGAYEQYF
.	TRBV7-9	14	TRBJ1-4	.	TGTGCCAGCAGCTTAGTTTCTAGCGGGGAAAAACTGTTTTTT	CASSLVSSGEKLFF
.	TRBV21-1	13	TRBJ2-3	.	TGTGCCAGCAGCAGGGGAGACACAGATACGCAGTATTTT	CASSRGDTDTQYF
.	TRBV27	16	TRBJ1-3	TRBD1	TGTGCCAGCTCCCGCGACGGGACAGGCCCGGGAAACACCATATATTTT	CASSRDGTGPGNTIYF
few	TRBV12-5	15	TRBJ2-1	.	TGTGCTAGTGGTGTTTCTCGGACAGCCTACAATGAGCAGTTCTTC	CASGVSRTAYNEQFF
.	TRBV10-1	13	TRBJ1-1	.	TGCGCCAGCAGTGAGGTGGTGAACACTGAAGCTTTCTTT	CASSEVVNTEAFF
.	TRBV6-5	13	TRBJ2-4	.	TGTGCCAGCAGCCCTGAGTCTAGAGACATTCAGTACTTC	CASSPESRDIQYF
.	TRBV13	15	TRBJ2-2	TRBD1	TGTGCCAGCAGCCTGGGACAGGGTAGCACCGGGGAGCTGTTTTTT	CASSLGQGSTGELFF
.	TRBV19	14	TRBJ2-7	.	TGTGCCAGTAGTATTGGGGGGAGGCTTGCCGAGCAGTACTTC	CASSIGGRLAEQYF
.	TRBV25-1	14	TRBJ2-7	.	TGTGCCAGCAGTGAGGGCTGGGGGACCTACGAGCAGTACTTC	CASSEGWGTYEQYF